This TCR beta chain was sequenced during a study of early T cells in non-severe SARS-CoV-2 infection. At the level of the study: The authors sequenced bulk RNA from unsorted whole blood, leaving chains unpaired.

The ends lost 6 bases at V and 7 bases at J; junction bases unmatched: 4. CDR1 and CDR2 from the germline V gene are MNHEY and SMNVEV (reference sequence). This CDR3 comprises 15 residues. TCRdb independently ran MiXCR on the 5' RACE reads; one entry per CDR3 protein. The sample contains 40,000 to 60,000 distinct CDR3 sequences, over 7.5% of which appear only once. This clonotype was seen repeatedly, ten times or more. Sequenced: whole blood. This receptor was obtained from an adult who was a healthcare worker with PCR-confirmed SARS-CoV-2 infection or an uninfected control (not recorded which). The chain employs TRBV27 and TRBJ1-6, with TRBD1 matching over 12 bases. The CDR3 DNA reads as TGTGCCAGCAGGGGACAGGGGGCGCGAAATTCACCCCTCCACTTT. Translating it yields CASRGQGARNSPLHF.